Sequencing of this TCR beta chain was carried out in a study of cytomegalovirus exposure and HLA in healthy donors (dated by TCRdb to about 2017). Study-wide context: An earlier analysis of about 560 of the donors reported about 280 Gb of sequence data and some 110 million unique TCR beta sequences obtained from about 179 million T cells. An early release that covered fewer than 800 HLA-typed donors contained approximately 300 gigabases of sequencing data and tens of millions of unique TCR sequences. The genetic ancestry cluster associated with self-reported Caucasian donors included about 81% of the roughly 360 genotyped donors. The aim of the study was to test whether cataloging public T cell receptors could identify signatures of past pathogen exposure. The study used immunosequencing to profile the T cell repertoires of approximately 650 subjects and linked those repertoires to cytomegalovirus serostatus. Along with the approximately 700-subject first cohort, a separate validation cohort of 120 different subjects was used. To predict cytomegalovirus infection status, the study brought together high-throughput TCR immunosequencing, statistical association of individual TCRs with disease status, and machine learning. In a later analysis, previously published TCR beta repertoires from about 670 donors were re-analyzed and high-resolution HLA genotyping was added so that TCR occurrence patterns could be studied. In the later analysis, no new phenotypic data were used to find candidate immune exposures; instead, reliance was placed on TCR beta sequences and their occurrence across donors. An earlier analysis of a few hundred of the donors applied high-throughput TCR beta sequencing to assess whether each TCR beta V gene segment acted as functional or pseudogenic. Donor age, sex, ethnicity and CMV serostatus were collected together with the repertoire data. In a later genetic analysis, genome-wide SNP genotypes for 398 of the 666 donors were used, and that subset was treated as a discovery cohort. All discovery cohort repertoires had been generated using a single sequencing platform. Both class I and class II loci were covered by HLA typing, at four-digit resolution. Typing coverage varied by locus: roughly 620-630 donors for A, B, C, DRB1 and DQB1; roughly 560 for DQA1; over 600 for DPA1; around 490 for DPB1. Roughly 5 DR-DQ haplotypes were handled as single units for association and clustering because linkage in the cohort was strong. Across some 400 genotyped donors of the cohort, an average of about 240,000 unique TCR beta nucleotide sequences per donor were sequenced, and roughly 18% of those sequences were non-productive.

Libraries were made using the immunoSEQ multiplex PCR assay. For the multiplex PCR, a mixture combining 60 forward primers for TCR Vbeta segments and 13 reverse primers for TCR Jbeta segments was used. A multiplex PCR assay on genomic DNA amplified the CDR3 region of rearranged TCR beta genes. The amplified TCR beta libraries were sequenced on the Illumina HiSeq System as 87-base-pair reads. Per the original workflow: Across the 670 or so repertoires, a later analysis counted some 81 million unique TCR beta chains, 9.5 million to 13 million of which were shared by at least two donors. A nearest-neighbor algorithm error-corrected the raw reads and collapsed the reads into unique sequences, merging closely related sequences to remove PCR and sequencing errors. V, D and J gene segments were assigned by aligning CDR3 sequences to IMGT reference sequences. For a sequence to be retained, a match of at least six nucleotides to both a V gene segment and a J gene segment was required. Rearrangements were called productive when the CDR3 lacked stop codons and stayed in frame with V and J; all others were non-productive. Following IMGT convention, CDR3 was defined as the stretch from the second conserved V-encoded cysteine to the conserved J-encoded phenylalanine. The earlier analysis of about 530 of the donors excluded any sequence lacking an unambiguous match to a single V gene segment. An earlier analysis of several hundred of the donors called V segments functional above 56.7% productive rearrangements and segregating when the between-donor standard deviation exceeded 5%. To diagnose cytomegalovirus status from the catalog of TCR beta chain sequences, a statistical classification framework was built. In a later analysis, TCR nucleotide sequences were compared against IMGT/GENE-DB human TR gene sequences so that V and J genes could be assigned. Using the TCRdist pipeline, a later analysis assigned CDR3 sequences along with most-parsimonious VDJ recombination scenarios. In a later analysis, every TCR beta chain was defined by the combination of its CDR3 amino acid sequence and its V-gene family, and reads without a unique V-gene family were dropped. In a later analysis, around 650 highly shared, low-generation-probability nucleotide sequences were removed to address suspected cross-contamination and a sequencing artifact. In a later analysis, a clonal expansion index was calculated for each public chain from normalized within-repertoire ranks of inferred template counts. In a later analysis, generation probabilities were computed using a VDJ recombination model fitted to out-of-frame rearrangements, and the results were checked against IGoR. A later analysis scored TCR-TCR, TCR-HLA and TCR-CMV co-occurrence with hypergeometric tests, applying a repertoire-size bias correction to TCR pairs. To estimate false discovery rates, a later analysis permuted the HLA or CMV assignments 20 times. In a later analysis, co-occurring TCRs were grouped using DBSCAN, with TCRdist sequence similarity added in when clustering inside HLA-allele-positive subsets. Repertoires with fewer than 30,000 or more than 120,000 public chains were left out of co-occurrence clustering, as were a handful of repertoires with anomalous nucleotide sharing. Here the immuneACCESS table is served through TCRdb, limited to in-frame sequences with V and J called. Missing clones are a known gap in these copies; in checked studies unresolved V genes cover under half, and the rest lacks a known reason. V, J and clone size were drawn from that table, and D and trimming were deduced from the DNA. Across this sample there are some 130,000 clones, with 55% to 80% seen only once. The ten largest clones add up to 2.4% of the sample.

Of note for this clone: What antigen it recognizes has not been identified. No base quality information exists; no much larger clone differs at one position.

Its CDR3 holds 14 amino acids, cysteine through phenylalanine. Only the CDR3 portion is preserved as DNA: 42 bases, with reading frame beginning at the first base. Clipping removes 7 bases from V and 7 bases from J, with 9 as the unmatched junction base count. In the germline V gene (reference sequence), CDR1 corresponds to LNHDA and CDR2 to SQIVND. Results and caveats for the whole study, not just this receptor: Three of the identified cytomegalovirus-associated TCR beta chains were confirmed in vitro to be specific for cytomegalovirus antigens. In a later analysis, most CMV-associated TCR beta chains were found to appear HLA-restricted, with HLA associations seemingly driven largely by CMV exposure. Because HLA typing was unavailable for some donors at each locus, only the typed subset was used in association tests. The study listed 170 or so TCR beta chains as associated with cytomegalovirus. According to a later analysis, TCR association rates differed among HLA loci, with DRB1 alleles showing the most associated TCRs and HLA-C alleles showing the fewest. A later genetic analysis associated a missense DCLRE1C variant with V-gene and J-gene trimming of TCR beta chains, and an independent cohort replicated the association. Correlated functional status among segregating V segments might be attributable to linkage disequilibrium, but an unknown experimental factor could not be ruled out. For the cohort, immune exposure information was limited to CMV serostatus. Several of the top co-occurrence clusters appeared to be linked to parvovirus B19, influenza, CMV and Epstein-Barr virus, according to a later analysis. In a later genetic analysis, fewer N-insertions in productive TCRs were reported among donors in an Asian-associated ancestry cluster than the approximately 670-donor mean. The authors suggested that the approach could potentially be generalized to other disease states and immunological phenotypes. Assigning TCR associations to individual alleles was difficult when HLA alleles, especially DR and DQ, strongly co-occurred. The 87-base-pair reads could not distinguish some IMGT-functional V segments, including TRBV6-2 and TRBV6-3, so those segments were excluded. Most TCR sequences were observed very rarely across donors, whereas some public TCRs were present in many individuals. Compared with equally common non-associated chains, HLA-associated TCR beta chains in a later analysis were more clonally expanded and had lower generation probabilities. Presence/absence analyses assumed roughly uniform sequencing depth across donors, an assumption that may not hold. This cohort had only TCR beta chains sequenced, and the lack of alpha or paired-chain data limited which features could be detected. The earlier analysis of almost 600 of the donors excluded around 17 rarely observed V segments, including chromosome 9 orphons, because counts were too low. In a later analysis, more than 15,000 TCR beta sequences were associated with specific HLA alleles at a false discovery rate of 0.05. The classifier was reported to diagnose cytomegalovirus status with high specificity and sensitivity in both the original and validation cohorts. A further reported finding was that TCR beta sequences accurately predicted the HLA-A and HLA-B alleles for most subjects in the first cohort. The sequencing pipeline was judged likely to have produced a cluster of highly shared sequence variants as a technical artifact. In an earlier analysis of about 600 of the donors, most TCR beta V segments appeared in productive rearrangements about 87% or about 30% of the time, broadly matching IMGT annotations.

The cohort consisted of 600 or so healthy bone marrow donors. All cohort members were sampled while nominally healthy, although unrecorded immune exposures were likely present. The donor tested CMV seronegative and was one of the 352 seronegative cohort members. Every donor gave a peripheral blood sample, and the peripheral blood mononuclear cells from that sample were used for TCR beta sequencing. Genomic DNA extraction from the blood cell samples was performed with the Qiagen DNeasy Blood Extraction Kit. The receptor's source is a middle-aged woman in good health and CMV-seronegative. This sequence uses TRBV19 and TRBJ2-1, and 8 bases in between align with TRBD2. Sequencing was performed on PBMCs. The CDR3 amino acid sequence is: CASTPAGATNEQFF. Read as DNA, the sequence is TGTGCCAGTACCCCAGCGGGGGCGACTAATGAGCAGTTCTTC. The reference TRBV19 and TRBJ2-1 proteins fill in what lies around the CDR3, so the full variable domain reads DGGITQSPKYLFRKEGQNVTLSCEQNLNHDAMYWYRQDPGQGLRLIYYSQIVNDFQKGDIAEGYSVSREKKESFPLTVTSAQKNPTAFYLCASTPAGATNEQFFGPGTRLTVL.